This T cell receptor (beta chain) was profiled in a study of T cell responses to AZD1222 COVID-19 vaccine. The data were produced by immunoSEQ multiplex PCR, yet TCRdb's version contains in-frame clones alone and is incomplete. The sample has 100,000 to 150,000 clones, less than 95% seen once. Whole-study findings and limits: At study baseline, merely roughly 6 AZD1222 recipients were seropositive.

Concerning this clone: Its antigen remains unknown.

The germline V and J ends were trimmed by 6 bases and 4 bases, with 13 bases remaining between them. This CDR3 spans 14 amino acids. Germline CDR1 is KGHSH and CDR2 is LQKENI. Sequencing used peripheral blood, obtained on day 0 of MenACWY control vaccination. The chain couples TRBV18 to TRBJ2-1, with D perhaps matching TRBD1 (7 bases). This receptor was obtained from an adult in good health. CDR3 in DNA: TGTGCCAGCTCCCCAGGGGGGCCATACAATGAGCAGTTCTTC. It encodes CASSPGGPYNEQFF.